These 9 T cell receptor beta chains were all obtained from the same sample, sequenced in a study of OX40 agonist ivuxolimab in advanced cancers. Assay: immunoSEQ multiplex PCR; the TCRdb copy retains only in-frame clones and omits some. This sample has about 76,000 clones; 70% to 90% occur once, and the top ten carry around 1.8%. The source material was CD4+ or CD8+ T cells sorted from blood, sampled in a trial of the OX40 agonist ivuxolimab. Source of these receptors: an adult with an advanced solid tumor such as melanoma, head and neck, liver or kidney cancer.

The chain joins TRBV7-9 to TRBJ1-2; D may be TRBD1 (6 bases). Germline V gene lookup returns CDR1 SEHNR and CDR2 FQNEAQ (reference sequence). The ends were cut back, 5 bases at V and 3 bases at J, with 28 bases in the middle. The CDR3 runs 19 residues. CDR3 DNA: TGTGCCAGCAGCCTACCCGTCCTACGGACAGCCCGGACTGACTATGGCTACACCTTC. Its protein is CASSLPVLRTARTDYGYTF.

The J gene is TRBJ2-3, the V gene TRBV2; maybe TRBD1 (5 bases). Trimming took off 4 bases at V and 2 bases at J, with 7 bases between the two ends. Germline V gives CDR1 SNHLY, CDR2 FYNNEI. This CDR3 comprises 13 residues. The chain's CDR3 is CASSVGDTDTQYF. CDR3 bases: TGTGCCAGCAGTGTAGGGGACACAGATACGCAGTATTTT.

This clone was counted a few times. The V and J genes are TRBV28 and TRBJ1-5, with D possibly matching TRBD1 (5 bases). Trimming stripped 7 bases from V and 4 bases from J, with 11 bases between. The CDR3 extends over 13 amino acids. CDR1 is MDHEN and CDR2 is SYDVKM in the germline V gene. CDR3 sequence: CASIVGPNQPQHF. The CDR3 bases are TGTGCCAGCATCGTGGGACCTAATCAGCCCCAGCATTTT.

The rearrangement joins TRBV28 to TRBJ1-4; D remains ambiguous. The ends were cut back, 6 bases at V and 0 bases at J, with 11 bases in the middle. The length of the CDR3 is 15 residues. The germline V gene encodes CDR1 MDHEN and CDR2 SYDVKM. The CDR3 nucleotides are TGTGCCAGCAGAGCCCACAGTGCAACTAATGAAAAACTGTTTTTT. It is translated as CASRAHSATNEKLFF.

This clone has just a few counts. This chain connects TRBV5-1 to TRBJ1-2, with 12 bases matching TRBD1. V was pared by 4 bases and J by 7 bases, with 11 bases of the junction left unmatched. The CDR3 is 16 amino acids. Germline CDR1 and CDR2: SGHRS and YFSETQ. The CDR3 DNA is TGCGCCAGCAGCCCAACCGGGACAGGGGGCTGGAGTGGCTACACCTTC. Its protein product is CASSPTGTGGWSGYTF.

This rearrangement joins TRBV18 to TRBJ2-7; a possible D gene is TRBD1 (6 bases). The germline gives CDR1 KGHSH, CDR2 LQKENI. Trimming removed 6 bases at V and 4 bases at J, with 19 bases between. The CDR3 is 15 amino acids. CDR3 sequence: CASSPGQRRRYEQYF. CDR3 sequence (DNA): TGTGCCAGCTCGCCCGGACAGCGGAGAAGGTACGAGCAGTACTTC.

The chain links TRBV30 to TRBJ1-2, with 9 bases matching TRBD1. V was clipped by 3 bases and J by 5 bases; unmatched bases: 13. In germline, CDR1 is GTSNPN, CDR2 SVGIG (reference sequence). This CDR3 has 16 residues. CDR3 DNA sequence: TGTGCCTGGAGGGCCCTCAAGACAGGGGGAGGGTATGGCTACACCTTC. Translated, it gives CAWRALKTGGGYGYTF.

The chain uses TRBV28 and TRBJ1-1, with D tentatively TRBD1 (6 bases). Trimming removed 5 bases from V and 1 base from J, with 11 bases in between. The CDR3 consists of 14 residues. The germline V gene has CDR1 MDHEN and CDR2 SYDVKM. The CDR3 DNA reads TGTGCCAGCAGTGCCGGGACAAAGAACACTGAAGCTTTCTTT. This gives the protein CASSAGTKNTEAFF.

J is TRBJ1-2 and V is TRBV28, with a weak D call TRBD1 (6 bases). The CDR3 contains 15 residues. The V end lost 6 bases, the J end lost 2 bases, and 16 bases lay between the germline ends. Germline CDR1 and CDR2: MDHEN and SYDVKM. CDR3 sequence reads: CASRRLGGRNYGYTF. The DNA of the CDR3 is TGTGCCAGCAGGCGCCTCGGGGGGCGCAACTATGGCTACACCTTC.